Described below is a single TCR beta chain sequence and its context. This clone has a count of ten or more. It lacks a known antigen. The sequenced fragment ends 3 residues before the CDR3 boundary, so the rest is inferred from the germline J gene. Most CVID patients and most healthy controls were of Caucasian heritage. Heparinized peripheral whole blood samples of roughly 5 to 8.5 ml were collected from each donor. TCRbeta CDR3 repertoires were sequenced from genomic DNA of adults with common variable immune deficiency (CVID) and healthy adult controls. There were 22 healthy adult volunteers in the control group (12 female and some ten male), ranging in age from roughly 20 to 66 years, with a mean age of around 35. Diluted blood was density-centrifuged over Hypaque 1077 or Ficoll-Paque to isolate peripheral blood mononuclear cells. Genomic DNA was extracted from unsorted mononuclear cells by Qiagen column purification or by a centrifugation-based method.

The data were obtained in a study of T cell clonality in common variable immunodeficiency (dated by TCRdb to between 2014 and 2017). General study outcomes and caveats: Healthy controls shared more TCRbeta clones with each other than CVID subjects shared among themselves (p < 0.0001). TCRbeta clonality was higher in CVID subjects than in healthy controls (t-test p = 0.018), and the increase was most characteristic of about a third of subjects. CVID TCRbeta sequences were reported to have fewer deletions and N-nucleotide insertions and to lack highly modified clones with 13 or more V deletions. According to the authors, finding the cause of the higher clonality in CVID would require sequencing the repertoires of T cell subpopulations. Correlations between repertoire features and clinical complications were limited by patient heterogeneity within the CVID cohort. Although equal DNA input was used, an average of about 87,000 unique sequences per sample was obtained for controls, compared with around 30,000 for CVID samples.

From the cysteine up to the phenylalanine, the CDR3 has a length of 15 residues. Only the CDR3 bases that were read are kept: 36 of them, in frame from base 1. Trimming takes 5 bases off V and 4 bases off J; junction bases not matched to a gene: 6. According to the germline V gene, CDR1 reads SGHTA and CDR2 reads FQGNSA. Equivalent amounts of genomic DNA from CVID and control samples were used as sequencing input. For every sample, a 60 bp segment covering the rearranged TCRbeta CDR3 region was amplified and then sequenced. The immunoSEQ assay, a bias-corrected multiplex PCR with high-throughput sequencing, was employed for TCRbeta amplification. In the authors' own workflow: Each unique nucleotide sequence was treated as a clone and annotated with V, D and J genes, copy number and frequency. Sequences were labeled productive if in frame, and non-productive if out of frame or containing stop codons. Clonality was calculated from Shannon's entropy as previously described. The predicted amino acid sequences of productive clones were used to derive the mean CDR3 Kyte-Doolittle hydropathy. Scaled V gene usage was hierarchically clustered using Manhattan distance and complete linkage with the R hclust function. Sharing of clones by CDR3 amino acid sequence was evaluated by resampling 12 repertoires per group over 100 rounds. The repertoires were searched for 60 to 70 published EBV-specific TCRbeta sequences and some 250 published CMV-specific TCRbeta sequences. A couple of CVID samples that yielded fewer than 10,000 sequences were excluded from the analysis, so 42 CVID repertoires were retained. The clones in this table, taken by TCRdb from immuneACCESS, are in-frame only. Not every clone is retained; where verified, under half of the shortfall comes from an unresolved V gene, and the cause of the rest is unknown. V and J calls plus clone size are reproduced from that table; the DNA served to infer D and trimming. The table notes 35,000 to 50,000 clones here, none of them singletons. The ten most abundant clones make up approximately 0.68% of the sample.

The V and J genes are TRBV7-2 and TRBJ2-7; 12 of the junction bases match TRBD2. The sequence derives from a person aged 18-70 years in good health. Sequencing was done on a sample of peripheral blood mononuclear cells. The DNA read from the CDR3 is TGTGCCAGCAGCCCGACTAGCGGGAGCGGTTACGAG. Translated, it reads CASSPTSGSGYE. The CDR3, in full, reads CASSPTSGSGYEQYF.